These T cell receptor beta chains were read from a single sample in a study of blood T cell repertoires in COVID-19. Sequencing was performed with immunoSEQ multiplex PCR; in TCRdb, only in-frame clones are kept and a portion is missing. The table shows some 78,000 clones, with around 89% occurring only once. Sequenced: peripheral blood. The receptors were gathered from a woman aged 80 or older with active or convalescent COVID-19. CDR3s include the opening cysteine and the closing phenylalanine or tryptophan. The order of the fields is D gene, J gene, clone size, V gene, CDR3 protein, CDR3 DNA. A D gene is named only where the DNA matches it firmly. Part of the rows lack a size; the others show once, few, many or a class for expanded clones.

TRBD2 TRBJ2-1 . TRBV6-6 CASSPTGLAGGGSYNEQFF TGTGCCAGCAGTCCTACGGGACTAGCGGGAGGTGGTTCCTACAATGAGCAGTTCTTC
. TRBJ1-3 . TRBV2 CASRGQGISGNTIYF TGTGCCAGCAGGGGCCAGGGAATCTCTGGAAACACCATATATTTT
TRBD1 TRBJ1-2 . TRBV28 CASSSRRTGDYGYTF TGTGCCAGCAGCTCCCGAAGGACAGGGGACTATGGCTACACCTTC
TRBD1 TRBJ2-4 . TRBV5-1 CASSDRVGKNIQYF TGCGCCAGCAGCGACAGGGTCGGCAAAAACATTCAGTACTTC
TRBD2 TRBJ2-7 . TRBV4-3 CASSREGLAGGRLEQYF TGCGCCAGCAGCCGAGAGGGACTAGCGGGAGGTCGGCTCGAGCAGTACTTC
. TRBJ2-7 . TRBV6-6 CASSASYGGEQYF TGTGCCAGCAGTGCCTCGTATGGAGGCGAGCAGTACTTC
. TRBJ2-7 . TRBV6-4 CASSPDRSSYEQYF TGTGCCAGCAGCCCCGACAGGAGCTCCTACGAGCAGTACTTC
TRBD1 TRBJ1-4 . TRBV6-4 CVFSRQGGECNEKLFF TGTGTCTTCAGTAGACAGGGTGGGGAATGTAATGAAAAACTGTTTTTT
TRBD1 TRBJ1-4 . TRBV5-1 CASSLEGTGVLGEKLFF TGCGCCAGCAGCTTGGAAGGGACAGGGGTTTTGGGGGAAAAACTGTTTTTT
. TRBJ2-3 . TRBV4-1 CASSQVITDTQYF TGCGCCAGCAGCCAAGTTATCACAGATACGCAGTATTTT
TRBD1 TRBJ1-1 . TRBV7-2 CASRRGTGGTEAFF TGTGCCAGCAGGCGGGGGACAGGAGGGACTGAAGCTTTCTTT
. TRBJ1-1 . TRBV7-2 CASSLAYYQGNTEAFF TGTGCCAGCAGCTTAGCCTACTATCAGGGGAACACTGAAGCTTTCTTT
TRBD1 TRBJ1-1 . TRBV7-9 CASSPQGGTEAFF TGTGCCAGCAGCCCCCAGGGGGGCACTGAAGCTTTCTTT
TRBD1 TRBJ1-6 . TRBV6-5 CASHRGHNSPLHF TGTGCCAGCCACAGGGGGCATAATTCACCCCTCCACTTT
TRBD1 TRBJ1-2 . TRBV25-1 CASSELGSGGYGYTF TGTGCCAGCAGTGAATTAGGGTCAGGGGGATATGGCTACACCTTC
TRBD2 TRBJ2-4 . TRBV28 CASSLSGRAKNIQYF TGTGCCAGCAGTTTGAGCGGGAGAGCCAAAAACATTCAGTACTTC
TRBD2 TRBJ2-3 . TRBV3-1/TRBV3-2 CASSLGLAGGLTDTQYF TGTGCCAGCAGCCTGGGACTAGCGGGGGGGTTAACAGATACGCAGTATTTT
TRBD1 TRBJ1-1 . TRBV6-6 CASLSRPGGNTEAFF TGTGCCAGCCTATCTAGGCCAGGGGGGAACACTGAAGCTTTCTTT
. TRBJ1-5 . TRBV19 CASSPNWGGAGNQPQHF TGTGCCAGTAGTCCGAATTGGGGGGGGGCTGGCAATCAGCCCCAGCATTTT
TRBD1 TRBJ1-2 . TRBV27 CASSTRQGTGGYTF TGTGCCAGCAGCACCCGACAGGGAACGGGAGGCTACACCTTC
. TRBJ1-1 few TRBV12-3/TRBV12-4 CASSLAGGTEAFF TGTGCCAGCAGTTTAGCAGGGGGCACTGAAGCTTTCTTT
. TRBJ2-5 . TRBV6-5 CASSPDRRGTQYF TGTGCCAGCAGTCCGGACAGGCGGGGGACCCAGTACTTC
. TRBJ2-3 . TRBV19 CASSYGHRTDTQYF TGTGCCAGTAGTTACGGTCACAGAACAGATACGCAGTATTTT
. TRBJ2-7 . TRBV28 CASTVEGEPYEQYF TGTGCCAGCACCGTGGAGGGAGAGCCCTACGAGCAGTACTTC
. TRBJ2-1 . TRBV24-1 CATRPPPGRGTIGEQFF TGTGCCACCAGGCCCCCTCCGGGTCGCGGGACGATTGGAGAGCAGTTCTTC
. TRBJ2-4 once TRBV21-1 CASSRPAGGRTKNIQYF TGTGCCAGCAGCAGACCAGCAGGGGGTAGGACCAAAAACATTCAGTACTTC
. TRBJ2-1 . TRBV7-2 CASSLMRGPSYNEQFF TGTGCCAGCAGCTTAATGCGCGGTCCGTCCTACAATGAGCAGTTCTTC
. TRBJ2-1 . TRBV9 CASSVGAEQFF TGTGCCAGCAGCGTAGGGGCAGAGCAGTTCTTC
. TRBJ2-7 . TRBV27 CASSYGGTSYEQYF TGTGCCAGCAGTTATGGGGGGACCTCCTACGAGCAGTACTTC
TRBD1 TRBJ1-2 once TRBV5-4 CASSLALGTGYGYTF TGTGCCAGCAGCTTGGCCCTAGGGACAGGATATGGCTACACCTTC
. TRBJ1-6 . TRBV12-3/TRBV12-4 CASSTGYSPLHF TGTGCCAGCAGTACAGGGTACTCACCCCTCCACTTT
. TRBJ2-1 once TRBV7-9 CATADGNNEQFF TGTGCCACCGCGGACGGGAACAATGAGCAGTTCTTC
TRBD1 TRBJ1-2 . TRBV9 CASSVAAQGDGYTF TGTGCCAGCAGCGTAGCGGCACAGGGGGATGGCTACACCTTC
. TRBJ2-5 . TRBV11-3 CASSLMGQGPSGQETQYF TGTGCCAGCAGCTTAATGGGGCAGGGGCCCTCCGGACAAGAGACCCAGTACTTC
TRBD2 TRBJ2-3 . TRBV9 CASSLTSGRTDTQYF TGTGCCAGCAGCCTAACTAGCGGGAGGACAGATACGCAGTATTTT
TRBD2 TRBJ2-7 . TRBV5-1 CASTPGLAVYEQYF TGCGCCAGCACTCCGGGACTAGCGGTCTACGAGCAGTACTTC
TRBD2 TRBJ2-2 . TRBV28 CASSFSSGSRDTGELFF TGTGCCAGCAGTTTTTCAAGCGGGAGTAGGGACACCGGGGAGCTGTTTTTT
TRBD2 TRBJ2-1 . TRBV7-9 CASSLGPGLGYNEQFF TGTGCCAGCAGCTTAGGGCCGGGACTAGGATACAATGAGCAGTTCTTC
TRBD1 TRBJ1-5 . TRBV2 CASVSGQSNQPQHF TGTGCCAGCGTCTCGGGACAGTCCAATCAGCCCCAGCATTTT
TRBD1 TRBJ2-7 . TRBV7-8 CASTKAGTGRSTYEQYF TGTGCCAGCACTAAGGCGGGGACAGGGAGATCTACCTACGAGCAGTACTTC
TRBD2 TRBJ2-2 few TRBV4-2 CASSQTTSGTGELFF TGTGCCAGCAGCCAAACCACTAGCGGCACCGGGGAGCTGTTTTTT
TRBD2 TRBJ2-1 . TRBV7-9 CASSSPLAGVNEQFF TGTGCCAGCAGCTCCCCGCTAGCGGGAGTCAATGAGCAGTTCTTC
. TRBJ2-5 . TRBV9 CASSVGPEGPAPSQETQYF TGTGCCAGCAGCGTAGGTCCGGAGGGTCCTGCCCCTTCCCAAGAGACCCAGTACTTC
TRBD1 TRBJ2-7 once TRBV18 CASSPGTGAGEQYF TGTGCCAGCTCACCCGGGACAGGGGCGGGCGAGCAGTACTTC
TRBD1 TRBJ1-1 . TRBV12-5 CASAPTGFLEAFF TGTGCTAGTGCCCCGACAGGGTTCTTGGAAGCTTTCTTT
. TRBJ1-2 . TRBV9 CASSPGQYYGYTF TGTGCCAGCAGTCCCGGACAGTACTATGGCTACACCTTC
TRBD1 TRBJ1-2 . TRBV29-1 CSVRTGDYGYTF TGCAGCGTTAGGACAGGGGACTATGGCTACACCTTC
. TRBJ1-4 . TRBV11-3 CASSLGGANEKLFF TGTGCCAGCAGCTTAGGGGGAGCTAATGAAAAACTGTTTTTT
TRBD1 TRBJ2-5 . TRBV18 CASSPTGTGIRETQYF TGTGCCAGCTCACCCACCGGGACAGGGATACGCGAGACCCAGTACTTC
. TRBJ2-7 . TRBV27 CASSSFEAPYEQYF TGTGCCAGCAGCTCTTTTGAAGCCCCCTACGAGCAGTACTTC
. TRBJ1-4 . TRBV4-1 CASSPPWDTATNEKLFF TGCGCCAGCAGCCCTCCTTGGGACACGGCAACTAATGAAAAACTGTTTTTT
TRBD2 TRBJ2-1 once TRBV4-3 CASSQDLREGYNEQFF TGCGCCAGCAGCCAAGATCTGCGGGAGGGTTACAATGAGCAGTTCTTC
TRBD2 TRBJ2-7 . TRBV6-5 CASSYSTPSGSYEQYF TGTGCCAGCAGTTACTCTACGCCTAGCGGGAGTTACGAGCAGTACTTC